The 21 T cell receptor beta chains given below trace back to one sample, sequenced in a study of somatic mutations in cytotoxic T cells in rheumatoid arthritis. The repertoire was sequenced with immunoSEQ multiplex PCR; TCRdb's copy has only in-frame clones and lacks some. This table has some 20,000 clones, around 86% appearing once. The sequenced sample was CD8+ T cells sorted from blood. The receptors were sampled from an adult with rheumatoid arthritis.

This rearrangement joins TRBV4-1 to TRBJ2-7, with D tentatively TRBD1 (6 bases). The V end lost 0 bases, the J end lost 5 bases, and 14 bases lay between the germline ends. The CDR3 is 15 residues long. CDR1 is MGHRA and CDR2 is YSYEKL in the germline V gene. This chain's CDR3 is CASSQDYRVFHEQYV. The CDR3 bases are TGCGCCAGCAGCCAAGACTACAGGGTCTTCCACGAGCAGTACGTC.

The J gene is TRBJ1-2, the V gene TRBV27; D is perhaps TRBD1 (6 bases). V shed 6 bases and J shed 7 bases, with 15 bases lying between them. Germline V gene data show CDR1 as MNHEY and CDR2 as SMNVEV (reference sequence). The CDR3 contains 13 residues. The CDR3 is CASRVTGIGGYTF. The CDR3, as DNA: TGTGCCAGCAGGGTTACAGGGATCGGTGGCTACACCTTC.

V and J are TRBV5-1 and TRBJ2-7, with 7 bases matching TRBD1. Unmatched junction bases numbered 12, after V lost 4 bases and J lost 5 bases. CDR1 SGHRS and CDR2 YFSETQ come from the germline V gene. The CDR3 is 15 amino acids. The CDR3 sequence is CASSPRGQPDHEQYV. The DNA for the CDR3 is TGCGCCAGCAGCCCTCGGGGACAGCCTGACCACGAGCAGTACGTC.

This chain links TRBV28 with TRBJ2-7, with 7 bases identical to TRBD1. Unmatched junction bases numbered 6, after V lost 2 bases and J lost 2 bases. From germline, CDR1 is MDHEN and CDR2 SYDVKM. The CDR3 totals 15 residues. The CDR3, as DNA: TGTGCCAGCAGTTTAGGTTACCAGGGGGCCTACGAGCAGTACGTC. It translates to CASSLGYQGAYEQYV.

This rearrangement joins TRBV7-9 to TRBJ2-1; D is perhaps TRBD1 (6 bases). Deletions cut 10 bases from V and 0 bases from J, with 19 bases between. Germline V gene lookup returns CDR1 SEHNR and CDR2 FQNEAQ (reference sequence). CDR3 size: 16 residues. In DNA, the CDR3 is TGTGCCACCAGAGGGGGTTTAACGAGCTCCTACAATGAGCAGTTCTTC. Amino acid sequence: CATRGGLTSSYNEQFF.

V and J are TRBV10-1 and TRBJ1-1; the match to TRBD1 covers 7 bases. V was clipped by 8 bases and J by 1 base; unmatched bases: 7. This CDR3 comprises 14 residues. Germline loops: CDR1 WNHNN, CDR2 SYGVQD (reference sequence). The CDR3 region is CASSQGTENTEAFF. CDR3 sequence (DNA): TGCGCCAGCTCCCAGGGGACAGAGAACACTGAAGCTTTCTTT.

The chain has TRBV5-5 and TRBJ2-7; no clear D gene. CDR3 length equals 12 residues. Germline CDR1 SGHKS, CDR2 YYEKEE (reference sequence). Trimming took 4 bases from V and 3 from J, leaving 8 bases between them. The CDR3 DNA reads as TGTGCCAGCAGCCATTGGAACTACGAGCAGTACTTC. It translates to CASSHWNYEQYF.

This clone was picked up one time. The V and J genes are TRBV18 and TRBJ1-2; 9 bases fit TRBD1. Trimming took 2 bases from V and 7 from J; bases not matched to a gene: 8. Germline V gene sequence: CDR1 KGHSH, CDR2 LQKENI. There are 15 residues in the CDR3. As DNA, the CDR3 is TGTGCCAGCTCACCATCGGACAGGGGCCTGGGTGGCTACACCTTC. Protein sequence: CASSPSDRGLGGYTF.

In DNA form, the CDR3 reads TGCGCCACCCGCAACGGACTAGCGGGATCCTGGGATACGCAGTATTTT. This gives the protein CATRNGLAGSWDTQYF. The chain carries TRBV10-2 and TRBJ2-3; TRBD2 matches 12 bases. The CDR3 is made up of 16 amino acids. J was trimmed by 6 bases and V by 10 bases; bases with no gene match: 14. Germline V gene sequence: CDR1 WSHSY, CDR2 SAAADI.

The V gene is TRBV4-1, the J gene TRBJ2-1, with 8 positions matching TRBD2. The V segment lost 1 base and the J segment 0 bases; nucleotides outside the gene matches: 2. Germline V gene data show CDR1 as MGHRA and CDR2 as YSYEKL. The CDR3 extends over 16 amino acids. CDR3 bases: TGCGCCAGCAGCCAAGTAGCGGGGAGCTCCTACAATGAGCAGTTCTTC. As protein: CASSQVAGSSYNEQFF.

This clone has only a few counts. The V and J genes are TRBV5-5 and TRBJ2-1; D may be TRBD1 or TRBD2 (5 bases each). The CDR3 sequence is 11 residues long. V lost 6 bases and J lost 10, with 11 bases in between. CDR1 and CDR2 (germline): SGHKS, YYEKEE (reference sequence). This CDR3 is CASTPGTEQFF. DNA of the CDR3: TGTGCCAGCACCCCAGGGACCGAGCAGTTCTTC.

With regard to this clone: Other nucleotide sequences in the sample specify the same CDR3. The chain couples TRBV7-2 to TRBJ2-5, with 7 bases fitting TRBD2. Trimming at V came to 5 bases and at J to 5 bases, leaving 8 bases not matched to a gene. The V gene's germline CDR1 is SGHTA and CDR2 FQGNSA. The CDR3 covers 14 residues. The CDR3 sequence is CASSLTGGWETQYF. The CDR3 nucleotides are TGTGCCAGCAGCCTAACGGGGGGTTGGGAGACCCAGTACTTC.

The gene calls are TRBV5-1 and TRBJ1-1; D perhaps matches TRBD1 (6 bases). Deletions cut 1 base from V and 6 bases from J, with 13 bases between. The CDR3 runs to 14 residues. Germline lookup yields CDR1 SGHRS and CDR2 YFSETQ. In DNA, the CDR3 is TGCGCCAGCAGCTTGAAGGGGGGCTTATCTGAAGCTTTCTTT. This codes for CASSLKGGLSEAFF.

This clone was counted a single time. J is TRBJ1-2 and V is TRBV7-8; the D is unclear. V lost 1 base and J lost 4, with 10 bases in between. The CDR3 contains 14 residues. Germline V gene data show CDR1 as SGHVS and CDR2 as FQNEAQ. The CDR3 spells CASSLVPSGYGYTF. In DNA, the CDR3 is TGTGCCAGCAGCTTAGTTCCCAGCGGCTATGGCTACACCTTC. Looking up the rest from reference TRBV7-8 and TRBJ1-2 gives the full variable domain: GAGVSQSPRYKVAKRGQDVALRCDPISGHVSLFWYQQALGQGPEFLTYFQNEAQLDKSGLPSDRFFAERPEGSVSTLKIQRTQQEDSAVYLCASSLVPSGYGYTFGSGTRLTVV.

The chain couples TRBV10-3 to TRBJ1-5, with D unclear. CDR3 length: 12 residues. Trimming took 10 bases from V and 0 from J, leaving 7 bases between them. Per germline, CDR1 ENHRY and CDR2 SYGVKD. CDR3 sequence reads: CATRNSNQPQHF. For the CDR3, the DNA is TGTGCCACCCGAAATAGCAATCAGCCCCAGCATTTT.

The chain couples TRBV6-1 to TRBJ1-1; no reliable D call. The germline V gene encodes CDR1 MNHNS and CDR2 SASEGT. The CDR3 is 13 residues long. Trimming took off 3 bases at V and 3 bases at J, with 8 bases between the two ends. DNA of the CDR3: TGTGCCAGCAGTGATGGACGATACACTGAAGCTTTCTTT. This codes for CASSDGRYTEAFF.

V and J are TRBV19 and TRBJ2-1; D is ambiguous. V gave up 5 bases and J gave up 8 bases, with 19 bases separating them. The length of the CDR3 is 15 residues. The germline CDR1 and CDR2 sequences are LNHDA and SQIVND (reference sequence). In DNA form, the CDR3 reads TGTGCCAGTAGTGGGTGGGATCCCCCCTATGATGAGCAGTTCTTC. It yields the protein CASSGWDPPYDEQFF.

The chain combines TRBV9 with TRBJ2-7, with D uncertain. The germline V gene encodes CDR1 SGDLS and CDR2 YYNGEE. The CDR3 extends over 12 amino acids. V shed 0 bases and J shed 2 bases, with 3 bases lying between them. CDR3 sequence: CASSVDTYEQYF. In DNA, the CDR3 is TGTGCCAGCAGCGTAGACACCTACGAGCAGTACTTC.

For the CDR3, the DNA is TGTGCCAGCAGCTCAGGGGGGGGGAATCAGCCCCAGCATTTT. Protein product: CASSSGGGNQPQHF. The rearrangement uses TRBV9 and TRBJ1-5, with 7 bases that match TRBD1. CDR3 length: 14 residues. Germline lookup yields CDR1 SGDLS and CDR2 YYNGEE. The J segment lost 4 bases and the V segment lost 4 bases, leaving 5 bases of the junction unmatched.

This clone was seen more than once but under ten times. This chain connects TRBV4-1 to TRBJ1-2; tentatively, D is TRBD1 (5 bases). Between the trimmed V and J ends, which lost 3 bases and 6 bases, there was a span of 14 bases. This CDR3 is 14 amino acids long. Germline values: CDR1 MGHRA, CDR2 YSYEKL. The CDR3 loop reads CASSHPRGGNGYTF. CDR3 in DNA: TGCGCCAGCAGCCATCCCCGGGGGGGAAATGGCTACACCTTC.

The chain uses TRBV27 and TRBJ2-1, with 11 bases lining up with TRBD1. From germline, CDR1 is MNHEY and CDR2 SMNVEV (reference sequence). There are 15 residues in the CDR3. The junction had 8 bases not matched to a gene; V was cut back by 5 bases and J by 8 bases. The CDR3 loop reads CASSPWTGGRYEQFF. DNA of the CDR3: TGTGCCAGCAGTCCTTGGACAGGGGGCAGGTATGAGCAGTTCTTC.